One and the same sample provided the 28 T cell receptor beta chains below, sequenced in a study of T cell responses to AZD1222 COVID-19 vaccine. Using immunoSEQ multiplex PCR, the repertoire was profiled, and TCRdb retains in-frame clones only, with some absent. The profile covers about 170,000 clones, with more than 80% appearing a single time and about 6.9% taken by the ten largest. Sequencing was performed on peripheral blood, taken on day 0 of AZD1222 vaccination. Source of these receptors: an adult in good health.

This chain joins TRBV27 and TRBJ1-5; D gene unclear. Trimming took off 5 bases at V and 1 base at J, with 9 bases between the two ends. The CDR3 runs to 14 residues. Germline-derived CDR1 and CDR2 are MNHEY and SMNVEV (reference sequence). CDR3 protein: CASSTTGSNQPQHF. DNA for the CDR3: TGTGCCAGCAGTACAACCGGGAGCAATCAGCCCCAGCATTTT.

CDR3 bases: TGTGCCAGCAGCTCCGGGGACAGGGAGTACGAGCAGTACTTC. Translation gives CASSSGDREYEQYF. The rearrangement uses TRBV13 and TRBJ2-7, with TRBD1 identical over 9 bases. This CDR3 has 14 residues. The J segment lost 4 bases and the V segment lost 4 bases, leaving 5 bases of the junction unmatched. CDR1 PRHDT and CDR2 FYEKMQ come from the germline V gene (reference sequence).

This clone has only a few counts. The genes are TRBV7-9 and TRBJ2-2; D uncertain. V was shortened by 1 base and J by 4 bases, with 13 bases between the two germline ends. CDR1 SEHNR and CDR2 FQNEAQ come from the germline V gene (reference sequence). The CDR3 has 16 residues. This CDR3 is CASSLEPPESTGELFF. The CDR3 nucleotides are TGTGCCAGCAGCTTAGAGCCGCCGGAGAGCACCGGGGAGCTGTTTTTT.

This clone was counted a few times. V is TRBV6-7 and J is TRBJ1-5; no firm D call. TRBV6-7 is reported as an ORF; its role is uncertain. The CDR3 extends over 11 amino acids. Trimming removed 5 bases at V and 5 bases at J, with 4 bases between. The CDR3 is CASSPHQPQHF. CDR3 bases: TGTGCCAGCAGTCCCCATCAGCCCCAGCATTTT.

The chain employs TRBV3-1 (or the pseudogene TRBV3-2) and TRBJ1-6; D remains ambiguous. CDR3 length: 14 amino acids. The germline V and J ends were trimmed by 2 bases and 10 bases, with 12 bases remaining between them. Germline V gives CDR1 LGHDT, CDR2 YNNKEL (reference sequence). CDR3 protein: CASSQLGNGSPLHF. The CDR3 DNA reads TGTGCCAGCAGCCAATTAGGGAACGGCTCACCCCTCCACTTT.

The V gene is TRBV20-1, the J gene TRBJ2-2; D uncertain. Trimming removed 3 bases from V and 6 bases from J, with 14 bases in between. The V gene's germline CDR1 is DFQATT and CDR2 SNEGSKA (reference sequence). This CDR3 spans 14 amino acids. Here the CDR3 DNA reads TGCAGTGCTAGTGTTGGGCTCGCGGCCGGGGAGCTGTTTTTT. Translating gives CSASVGLAAGELFF.

The genes are TRBV6-5 and TRBJ2-1; D gene uncertain. The CDR3 sequence is 14 residues long. Deletions cut 0 bases from V and 6 bases from J, with 9 bases between. Germline loops: CDR1 MNHEY, CDR2 SVGAGI. CDR3 coding DNA: TGTGCCAGCAGTTACTCGAGTCCCCGCAATGAGCAGTTCTTC. This encodes CASSYSSPRNEQFF.

The rearrangement links TRBV5-8 to TRBJ2-7; TRBD2 is a possible D gene (5 bases). The CDR3 loop spans 16 amino acids. Germline CDR1 reads SGHTS; CDR2 reads YDEGEE. The V gene lost 1 base and the J gene lost 0 bases, with 14 bases spanning the gap. CDR3 protein: CASSLTPRRTSYEQYV. DNA for the CDR3: TGTGCCAGCAGCTTGACACCCCGGAGGACCTCCTACGAGCAGTACGTC.

The chain recombines TRBV6-5 with TRBJ2-1; D perhaps matches TRBD1 (6 bases). Trimming pared 10 bases from V and 1 base from J, leaving 14 bases between. The CDR3 length is 14 residues. CDR1 is MNHEY and CDR2 is SVGAGI in the germline V gene. The CDR3, as DNA: TGTGCCATCTTGAGACAGGCTTCCTACAATGAGCAGTTCTTC. It yields the protein CAILRQASYNEQFF.

The chain uses TRBV30 and TRBJ2-5; 10 bases fit TRBD1. Trimming cost V 3 bases and J 5 bases; bases outside gene matches: 9. Germline V gene data show CDR1 as GTSNPN and CDR2 as SVGIG (reference sequence). This CDR3 has 15 residues. The CDR3 DNA follows: TGTGCCTGGAGAAGACAGGGGGCCTTAGGTGAGACCCAGTACTTC. It yields the protein CAWRRQGALGETQYF.

The chain carries TRBV6-5 and TRBJ1-1; D might be TRBD1 (5 bases). V was pared by 2 bases and J by 5 bases, with 6 bases between. The CDR3 is 12 amino acids. Germline V gene sequence: CDR1 MNHEY, CDR2 SVGAGI. The CDR3 is CASSYGGTEAFF. CDR3 DNA: TGTGCCAGCAGTTACGGGGGAACTGAAGCTTTCTTT.

The chain uses TRBV21-1 and TRBJ2-2. TRBV21-1 is a known pseudogene. The CDR3 has 18 residues. CDR3 nucleotide sequence: TGTGCCAGCAGCAAAGAACCAGAAGGGCCGGGGCCACCCGGGGAGCTGTTTTTT. Translated, it gives CASSKEPEGPGPPGELFF.

The rearrangement uses TRBV7-2 and TRBJ2-1, with TRBD1 as a possible D gene (6 bases). V gave up 1 base and J gave up 1 base, with 11 bases separating them. The CDR3 sequence is 16 residues long. Per germline, CDR1 SGHTA and CDR2 FQGNSA. The CDR3: CASSLVQGLSYNEQFF. In DNA, the CDR3 is TGTGCCAGCAGCTTAGTCCAGGGGTTGTCCTACAATGAGCAGTTCTTC.

This clone was detected only once. The chain combines TRBV10-3 with TRBJ2-7; D gene ambiguous. The germline V gene encodes CDR1 ENHRY and CDR2 SYGVKD. This CDR3 has 11 amino acids. With 3 bases removed from V and 0 bases from J, the gap between germline ends came to 0 bases. The CDR3 DNA sequence: TGTGCCATCAGTGACTCCTACGAGCAGTACGTC. It codes for CAISDSYEQYV.

The genes are TRBV4-1 and TRBJ2-7; D gene ambiguous. The CDR3 covers 13 residues. Germline CDR1 reads MGHRA; CDR2 reads YSYEKL. The ends were cut back, 0 bases at V and 9 bases at J, with 12 bases in the middle. The CDR3, as DNA: TGCGCCAGCAGCCAAGATCGCGAGACCTGGCAGTACTTC. As protein: CASSQDRETWQYF.

The V call is TRBV6-2 or TRBV6-3, the J call TRBJ1-2; maybe TRBD1 (5 bases). V lost 0 bases and J lost 7, with 12 bases in between. The germline V gene encodes CDR1 MNHEY and CDR2 SVGEGT. The CDR3 is 14 residues long. CDR3 amino acids: CASSYSSGGGGYTF. In nucleotides, the CDR3 is TGTGCCAGCAGTTACTCGAGTGGGGGTGGTGGCTACACCTTC.

The chain recombines TRBV29-1 with TRBJ1-4, with 8 bases that match TRBD1. Germline-derived CDR1 and CDR2 are SQVTM and ANQGSEA. With 7 bases clipped from V and 4 bases from J, the junction kept 5 bases outside the gene matches. CDR3 size: 13 residues. Here the CDR3 DNA reads TGCAGCGCTCAGGGGGCCAGTAATGAAAAACTGTTTTTT. It encodes CSAQGASNEKLFF.

The chain recombines TRBV27 with TRBJ2-1; 14 nucleotides match TRBD2. Trimming at V came to 5 bases and at J to 8 bases, leaving 5 bases not matched to a gene. This CDR3 contains 15 residues. CDR1 and CDR2 from the germline V gene are MNHEY and SMNVEV (reference sequence). This CDR3 reads CASSPGTSGGHEQFF. As DNA, the CDR3 is TGTGCCAGCAGTCCCGGGACTAGCGGGGGTCATGAGCAGTTCTTC.

The chain employs TRBV19 and TRBJ1-1, with TRBD1 matching 7 bases. The CDR3 totals 14 residues. The germline V gene encodes CDR1 LNHDA and CDR2 SQIVND (reference sequence). V dropped 4 bases and J dropped 0; count of bases not matched to a gene: 2. CDR3 sequence reads: CASSRQGLNTEAFF. The CDR3 DNA reads as TGTGCCAGTAGTAGACAGGGCCTGAACACTGAAGCTTTCTTT.

The chain links TRBV10-2 to TRBJ2-2; 15 bases agree with TRBD2. This CDR3 is built from 17 residues. Germline lookup yields CDR1 WSHSY and CDR2 SAAADI. The trim removed 2 bases at V and 7 bases at J, leaving 5 bases unmatched. The CDR3 is CASSEGLAGGPVGELFF. The CDR3 DNA reads as TGCGCCAGCAGTGAGGGACTAGCGGGGGGGCCGGTCGGGGAGCTGTTTTTT.

This clone has just one count. This rearrangement joins TRBV6-2 or TRBV6-3 to TRBJ2-7; the match to TRBD1 covers 8 bases. There are 16 residues in the CDR3. Germline assignment: CDR1 MNHEY and CDR2 SVGEGT. The V segment lost 2 bases and the J segment 5 bases; nucleotides outside the gene matches: 11. CDR3 loop: CASSYEAGGVLDEQYF. DNA for the CDR3: TGTGCCAGCAGTTACGAGGCAGGGGGCGTCCTCGACGAGCAGTACTTC.

The chain joins TRBV5-3 to TRBJ1-2; 11 bases are a match to TRBD1. TRBV5-3 is noted as an ORF with a role that remains uncertain. V shed 3 bases, J shed 6 bases, and the junction held 4 bases outside the gene matches. The CDR3 consists of 14 residues. CDR3 sequence: CARSSRDRGDGYTF. CDR3 DNA: TGTGCCAGAAGCTCTCGGGACAGGGGGGATGGCTACACCTTC.

The genes are TRBV19 and TRBJ2-1; TRBD2 matches 7 bases. This CDR3 has 15 residues. Germline V CDR1 and CDR2: LNHDA, SQIVND (reference sequence). V gave up 6 bases and J gave up 0 bases; unmatched junction bases: 5. CDR3 in DNA: TGTGCCAGTAGCCCTACGGGGGGCTCCTACAATGAGCAGTTCTTC. It yields the protein CASSPTGGSYNEQFF.

CDR3 nucleotide sequence: TGTGCCAGCAGGTTTAAGGGGGGGAACACTGAAGCTTTCTTT. Amino acid sequence: CASRFKGGNTEAFF. The genes are TRBV3-1 (or the pseudogene TRBV3-2) and TRBJ1-1, with D possibly TRBD1 on 6 matching bases. This CDR3 has 14 amino acids. The V end lost 6 bases, the J end lost 1 base, and 12 bases lay between the germline ends. Germline V gene lookup returns CDR1 LGHDT and CDR2 YNNKEL (reference sequence).

The rearrangement uses TRBV27 and TRBJ1-5, with 10 bases aligning to TRBD1. Germline CDR1 MNHEY, CDR2 SMNVEV (reference sequence). This CDR3 comprises 15 residues. The junction had 7 bases not matched to a gene; V was cut back by 6 bases and J by 5 bases. CDR3 DNA sequence: TGTGCCAGCAGCGGTGGGGACAGGGGCCATCAGCCCCAGCATTTT. Translation: CASSGGDRGHQPQHF.

This chain connects TRBV6-1 to TRBJ1-1, with TRBD1 as a possible D gene (5 bases). The CDR3 length is 12 residues. CDR1 and CDR2 from the germline V gene are MNHNS and SASEGT. The V and J ends lost 3 bases and 11 bases respectively, with 13 bases between them. CDR3 coding DNA: TGTGCCAGCAGTGAGGGGGGGACTCGGGCTTTCTTT. The encoded protein is CASSEGGTRAFF.

V and J are TRBV5-1 and TRBJ2-3, with TRBD2 as a possible D gene (5 bases). Germline values: CDR1 SGHRS, CDR2 YFSETQ. V was shortened by 0 bases and J by 2 bases, with 16 bases between the two germline ends. There are 17 residues in the CDR3. The CDR3 protein is CASSLGWTRGPTDTQYF. The CDR3, as DNA: TGCGCCAGCAGCTTGGGTTGGACTCGGGGTCCCACAGATACGCAGTATTTT. The full variable domain, in which reference TRBV5-1 and TRBJ2-3 provide the parts outside the CDR3, is KAGVTQTPRYLIKTRGQQVTLSCSPISGHRSVSWYQQTPGQGLQFLFEYFSETQRNKGNFPGRFSGRQFSNSRSEMNVSTLELGDSALYLCASSLGWTRGPTDTQYFGPGTRLTVL.

This chain links TRBV7-3 with TRBJ2-2, with 8 bases aligning to TRBD2. The V gene end was trimmed by 5 bases and the J gene end by 3 bases; junction bases not matched to a gene: 2. Looked up from germline, CDR1 is SGHTA and CDR2 is FQGTGA. The CDR3 totals 14 residues. CDR3 amino acids: CASSRGGYTGELFF. For the CDR3, the DNA is TGTGCCAGCAGCCGGGGGGGCTACACCGGGGAGCTGTTTTTT.